This T cell receptor beta chain was documented in a study of blood T cell repertoires in COVID-19. Across the study: The origin of the acute and convalescent COVID-19 samples was the United States, Italy and Spain. Nucleic acid was either cDNA or gDNA, and it came from T cells, B-cell-depleted T cells, or PBMCs.

Here immunoSEQ multiplex PCR was the method, and the copy in TCRdb shows in-frame clones only, minus some. The sample yields about 84,000 clones, around 88% seen once. Sequenced material: peripheral blood. The source is a man older than 75 with active or convalescent COVID-19.

DNA of the CDR3: TGCAGCGCCCCGGGACAGGGCCGAGAGACCCAGTACTTC. Residues: CSAPGQGRETQYF. The gene calls are TRBV29-1 and TRBJ2-5; 9 bases align to TRBD1. Germline CDR1 and CDR2: SQVTM and ANQGSEA. CDR3 length: 13 residues. Unmatched junction bases numbered 7, after V lost 7 bases and J lost 4 bases.